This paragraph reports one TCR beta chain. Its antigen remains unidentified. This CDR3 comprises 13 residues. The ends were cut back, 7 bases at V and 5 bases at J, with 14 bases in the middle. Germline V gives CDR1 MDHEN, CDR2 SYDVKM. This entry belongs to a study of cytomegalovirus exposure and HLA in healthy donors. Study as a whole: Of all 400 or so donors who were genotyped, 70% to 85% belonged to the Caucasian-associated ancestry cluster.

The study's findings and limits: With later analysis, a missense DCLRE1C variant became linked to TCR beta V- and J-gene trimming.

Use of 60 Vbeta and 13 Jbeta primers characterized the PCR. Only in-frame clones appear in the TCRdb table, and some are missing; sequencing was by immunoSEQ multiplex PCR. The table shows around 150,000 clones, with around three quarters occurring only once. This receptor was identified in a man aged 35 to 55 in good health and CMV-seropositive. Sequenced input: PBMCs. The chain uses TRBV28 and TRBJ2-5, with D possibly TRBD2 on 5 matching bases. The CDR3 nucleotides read TGTGCCAGCACCCGGGGTATGGTTGAGACCCAGTACTTC. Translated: CASTRGMVETQYF.